The source of this T cell receptor (beta chain) is a study of blood T cell repertoires in COVID-19. Study summary: Italy, Spain and the United States were the sources of the convalescent and acute COVID-19 samples. The analysed material was cDNA or gDNA that came from T cells, B-cell-depleted T cells, or PBMCs.

Assay used: immunoSEQ multiplex PCR; TCRdb lists only in-frame clones, some missing. The data contain more than 35,000 clones, around 84% of them singletons. Sequenced material: peripheral blood. The sequence derives from a man aged 50-60 years with active or convalescent COVID-19.

The CDR3 protein is CASSYTGSTEAFF. CDR3 coding DNA: TGTGCCAGCAGTTACACTGGGAGCACTGAAGCTTTCTTT. The V gene is TRBV6-5, the J gene TRBJ1-1, with D uncertain. V gave up 2 bases and J gave up 4 bases, with 8 bases separating them. Germline V gives CDR1 MNHEY, CDR2 SVGAGI. The CDR3 extends over 13 amino acids.